These 5 T cell receptor beta chains originate from one sample sequenced in a study of beta chain features in type 1 diabetes. Expressed TCRB transcripts got sequenced, as all isolated RNA was reverse transcribed. TCRdb's table, derived via immunoSEQ multiplex PCR, lists solely in-frame clones and lacks some. This repertoire shows about 150,000 clones, 48% found once; its top ten account for around 0.43%. Source material: Tregs from blood. These receptor sequences come from a man younger than 35 in good health.

The V call is TRBV7-2, the J call TRBJ1-6, with D perhaps TRBD1 (6 bases). The CDR3 has 17 residues. Trimming removed 4 bases at V and 10 bases at J, with 23 bases between. Germline-derived CDR1 and CDR2 are SGHTA and FQGNSA. CDR3 residues: CASSSSLQGSLRSPLHF. The CDR3 bases are TGTGCCAGCAGCTCGAGCCTACAGGGCAGTTTAAGGTCACCCCTCCACTTT.

This chain uses TRBV28 with TRBJ2-1; D is perhaps TRBD2 (6 bases). The germline V gene encodes CDR1 MDHEN and CDR2 SYDVKM. The CDR3 is made up of 13 amino acids. V was pared by 6 bases and J by 14 bases, with 20 bases between. The CDR3 nucleotides read TGTGCCAGCAGCCAACTGGGAATGGGGGGAAAGTTCTTC. Residues: CASSQLGMGGKFF.

The V call is TRBV6-1, the J call TRBJ1-6; D is uncertain. Trimming left V 4 bases short and J 4 bases short, with 11 bases between. The CDR3 loop spans 15 amino acids. Germline V lookup: CDR1 MNHNS, CDR2 SASEGT. CDR3 DNA: TGTGCCAGCAGTGCCAGCTGGAGATATAATTCACCCCTCCACTTT. It is translated as CASSASWRYNSPLHF.

This clone has just a few counts. The chain uses TRBV16 and TRBJ1-1, with 8 bases lining up with TRBD1. V shed 4 bases, J shed 1 base, and the junction held 5 bases outside the gene matches. Germline V gives CDR1 KGHSY, CDR2 FQNENV. The CDR3 extends over 15 amino acids. CDR3 bases: TGTGCCAGCAGCCCCACAGGACAGGGGAACACTGAAGCTTTCTTT. This sequence encodes CASSPTGQGNTEAFF.

J is TRBJ2-2 and V is TRBV27; possibly TRBD1 for D (6 bases). The CDR3 loop spans 15 amino acids. Trimming pared 6 bases from V and 1 base from J, leaving 12 bases between. Germline CDR1 is MNHEY and CDR2 is SMNVEV (reference sequence). CDR3: CASRPAGENTGELFF. CDR3 in DNA: TGTGCCAGCAGGCCGGCAGGGGAGAACACCGGGGAGCTGTTTTTT.